This T cell receptor (beta chain) appears in the sequencing data of a study of graft-versus-host responses after intestinal transplantation. Method: immunoSEQ multiplex PCR; TCRdb's copy keeps in-frame clones and lacks some. There are 55,000 to 70,000 clones in the sample; under 95% occur only once, and under 3% lies in the top ten. Germline values: CDR1 SNHLY, CDR2 FYNNEI. This CDR3 spans 13 amino acids. This chain joins TRBV2 and TRBJ2-5, with TRBD1 identical over 10 bases. The assigned J gene may be wrong: the sequence end matches TRBJ2-7 better. The sample consisted of PBMCs, taken around 120 days after intestinal transplantation. The sequence derives from a human patient who received an intestinal transplant, so some T cells may come from the graft donor. The CDR3: CASRGQGRHEQYF. The DNA for the CDR3 is TGTGCCAGCAGGGGACAGGGGAGGCACGAGCAGTACTTC.